The 10 T cell receptor beta chains presented below share a single source sample, sequenced in a study of OX40 agonist ivuxolimab in advanced cancers. Assay used: immunoSEQ multiplex PCR; TCRdb lists only in-frame clones, some missing. This table holds several thousand clones, around 75% found once. This specimen was CD4+ or CD8+ T cells sorted from blood, taken in a trial of the OX40 agonist ivuxolimab. The receptors derive from an adult with an advanced solid tumor such as melanoma, head and neck, liver or kidney cancer.

The rearrangement uses TRBV27 and TRBJ1-1; D not certain. In germline, CDR1 is MNHEY, CDR2 SMNVEV (reference sequence). The ends were cut back, 1 base at V and 1 base at J, with 4 bases in the middle. CDR3 length: 13 residues. This CDR3 reads CASSLFQNTEAFF. The CDR3, as DNA: TGTGCCAGCAGTTTATTCCAGAACACTGAAGCTTTCTTT.

CDR3 sequence reads: CASSPSSGFWNEQFF. As DNA, the CDR3 is TGTGCCAGCAGCCCCTCAAGTGGTTTCTGGAATGAGCAGTTCTTC. J is TRBJ2-1 and V is TRBV9; D call uncertain. Germline CDR1 and CDR2: SGDLS and YYNGEE. The V end was cut by 4 bases, the J end by 7 bases, with 18 bases between. CDR3 length: 15 amino acids.

The chain couples TRBV6-5 to TRBJ1-2; D is possibly TRBD1 (5 bases). From germline, CDR1 is MNHEY and CDR2 SVGAGI. Trimming removed 6 bases at V and 7 bases at J, with 12 bases between. This CDR3 is built from 12 residues. CDR3 sequence: CASSAGTFGYTF. The CDR3, as DNA: TGTGCCAGCAGCGCCGGGACTTTTGGCTACACCTTC.

V is TRBV4-2 and J is TRBJ1-1; D not certain. The CDR3 extends over 14 amino acids. V lost 1 base, J lost 4 bases, and 10 bases lay in between. Germline-derived CDR1 and CDR2 are LGHNA and YNFKEQ. The CDR3 nucleotides are TGTGCCAGCAGCCAAGGGGCTGGCGGCACTGAAGCTTTCTTT. It encodes CASSQGAGGTEAFF.

This clone was recorded a few times. J is TRBJ2-7 and V is TRBV4-1; 9 bases align to TRBD1. The CDR3 has 15 amino acids. The J segment lost 2 bases and the V segment lost 4 bases, leaving 6 bases of the junction unmatched. Germline V CDR1 and CDR2: MGHRA, YSYEKL. The CDR3 DNA reads TGCGCCAGCAGCCCAAAACAGGGGGCTACCTACGAGCAGTACTTC. As protein: CASSPKQGATYEQYF.

On this clone: Relative to the germline gene, one junction end is altered; a read error may explain this. The genes are TRBV6-1 and TRBJ2-1, with unresolved D. The CDR3 totals 15 residues. Per germline, CDR1 MNHNS and CDR2 SASEGT. The CDR3 here is CASSEDPTSYNEQFF. In DNA form, the CDR3 reads TGTGCCAGCAGCGAAGACCCGACCTCCTACAATGAGCAGTTCTTC.

This chain connects TRBV7-8 to TRBJ1-2; the D gene is possibly TRBD1 (6 bases). V dropped 5 bases and J dropped 5 bases, with 15 bases sitting between them. There are 14 residues in the CDR3. Germline V gives CDR1 SGHVS, CDR2 FQNEAQ. The CDR3 reads CASSPEQGHYGYTF. The CDR3 bases are TGTGCCAGCAGCCCGGAACAGGGACATTATGGCTACACCTTC.

The genes are TRBV30 and TRBJ2-5; D is unresolved. This CDR3 contains 14 residues. CDR1 is GTSNPN, CDR2 SVGIG, per germline (reference sequence). The germline V and J ends were trimmed by 0 bases and 3 bases, with 11 bases remaining between them. The CDR3 DNA is TGTGCCTGGAGTGTTGGGTTTGGGGAAGAGACCCAGTACTTC. Translated: CAWSVGFGEETQYF.

This clone was observed a few times. The CDR3 is CASSLVGGPQETQYF. CDR3 in DNA: TGCGCCAGCAGCTTGGTTGGAGGCCCCCAAGAGACCCAGTACTTC. V gene TRBV5-1 combines with J gene TRBJ2-5, with TRBD2 as a possible D gene (5 bases). With 0 bases removed from V and 1 base from J, the gap between germline ends came to 10 bases. The CDR3 sequence is 15 residues long. Looked up from germline, CDR1 is SGHRS and CDR2 is YFSETQ.

The V gene is TRBV28, the J gene TRBJ2-5, with D perhaps TRBD1 (7 bases). The CDR3 sequence is 15 residues long. Trimming left V 5 bases short and J 5 bases short, with 18 bases between. Per the germline V gene, CDR1 is MDHEN and CDR2 is SYDVKM. CDR3 sequence reads: CASSPTGWRDETQYF. The CDR3 DNA reads as TGTGCCAGCAGTCCGACAGGGTGGCGGGACGAGACCCAGTACTTC.